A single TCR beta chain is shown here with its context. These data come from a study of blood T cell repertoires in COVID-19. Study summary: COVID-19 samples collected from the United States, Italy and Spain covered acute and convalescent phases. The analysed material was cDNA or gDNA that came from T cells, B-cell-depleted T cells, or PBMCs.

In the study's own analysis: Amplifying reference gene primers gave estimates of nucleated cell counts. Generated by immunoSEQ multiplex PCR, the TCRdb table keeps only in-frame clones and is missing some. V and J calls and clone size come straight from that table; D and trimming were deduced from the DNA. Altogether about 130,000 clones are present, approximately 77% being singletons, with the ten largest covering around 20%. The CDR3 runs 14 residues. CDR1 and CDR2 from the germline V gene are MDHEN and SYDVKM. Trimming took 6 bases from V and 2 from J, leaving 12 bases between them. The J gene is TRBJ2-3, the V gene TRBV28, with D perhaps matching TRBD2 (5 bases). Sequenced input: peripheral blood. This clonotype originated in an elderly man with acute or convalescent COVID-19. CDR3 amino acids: CASSPRGLTDTQYF. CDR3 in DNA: TGTGCCAGCAGCCCCCGGGGTCTCACAGATACGCAGTATTTT. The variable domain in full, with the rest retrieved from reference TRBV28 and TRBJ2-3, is DVKVTQSSRYLVKRTGEKVFLECVQDMDHENMFWYRQDPGLGLRLIYFSYDVKMKEKGDIPEGYSVSREKKERFSLILESASTNQTSMYLCASSPRGLTDTQYFGPGTRLTVL.